A single sample is the source of the 28 T cell receptor beta chains below, sequenced in a study of T cells after posttransplantation cyclophosphamide. Sampled 1 year posttransplant, controls received myeloablative marrow transplants, methotrexate and a calcineurin inhibitor. Measured with immunoSEQ multiplex PCR; TCRdb has only the in-frame clones, and not every one. The profile shows about 9,600 clones, 70% to 90% of them singletons. The sequenced sample was PBMCs, obtained after an allogeneic stem cell transplant with a calcineurin inhibitor and methotrexate. These receptors were obtained from a male patient between 25 and 39 years old who received an allogeneic stem cell transplant from an unrelated donor, was CMV-positive, and had no GVHD. Some T cells may be provided by the graft donor.

The sample holds a few counts of this clone. The chain links TRBV10-3 to TRBJ2-7; 11 bases are shared with TRBD2. This CDR3 spans 15 amino acids. Germline V CDR1 and CDR2: ENHRY, SYGVKD. V lost 6 bases to trimming and J lost 0 bases; unmatched junction nucleotides: 4. CDR3 region: CAISQLAGDSYEQYF. CDR3 DNA: TGTGCCATCAGCCAACTAGCGGGAGACTCCTACGAGCAGTACTTC.

This sequence joins TRBV29-1 and TRBJ2-5; D might be TRBD1 (6 bases). The CDR3 contains 15 residues. Between the trimmed V and J ends, which lost 4 bases and 2 bases, there was a span of 17 bases. Germline V gene lookup returns CDR1 SQVTM and CDR2 ANQGSEA. CDR3 in amino acids: CSVANPTGRQETQYF. The CDR3 DNA sequence: TGCAGCGTTGCCAACCCGACAGGCAGACAAGAGACCCAGTACTTC.

The chain employs TRBV7-2 and TRBJ2-1; maybe TRBD1 (6 bases). Germline V gene data show CDR1 as SGHTA and CDR2 as FQGNSA. This CDR3 contains 16 residues. Trimming took 5 bases from V and 3 from J, leaving 17 bases between them. The CDR3 loop reads CASSRRRQDLYNEQFF. CDR3 coding DNA: TGTGCCAGCAGCCGTCGCCGACAGGACCTCTACAATGAGCAGTTCTTC.

The genes are TRBV4-1 and TRBJ2-2; D possibly corresponds to TRBD1 (6 bases). V lost 1 base, J lost 0 bases, and 9 bases lay in between. CDR3 length equals 16 residues. CDR1 and CDR2 (germline): MGHRA, YSYEKL. The CDR3 protein is CASSQGWGPNTGELFF. CDR3 coding DNA: TGCGCCAGCAGCCAAGGTTGGGGGCCGAACACCGGGGAGCTGTTTTTT.

This chain links TRBV7-9 with TRBJ2-5; D might be TRBD1 (6 bases). CDR1 and CDR2 (germline): SEHNR, FQNEAQ (reference sequence). The CDR3 has 16 residues. V dropped 2 bases and J dropped 1 base, with 14 bases sitting between them. CDR3 nucleotide sequence: TGTGCCAGCAGCTTATCTTCCAGGGGTCCCCAAGAGACCCAGTACTTC. Protein sequence: CASSLSSRGPQETQYF.

This chain connects TRBV11-3 to TRBJ2-7, with 7 bases aligning to TRBD1. The CDR3 contains 15 residues. The V segment lost 6 bases and the J segment 9 bases; nucleotides outside the gene matches: 17. CDR1 and CDR2 from the germline V gene are SGHNT and YENEEA. CDR3 amino acids: CASSQWTGRRGGQYF. For the CDR3, the DNA is TGTGCCAGCAGTCAATGGACAGGCCGGCGAGGAGGGCAGTACTTC.

The rearrangement uses TRBV9 and TRBJ2-5, with 7 nucleotides matching TRBD2. J gave up 1 base and V 0 bases, and 3 bases lay outside the gene matches. CDR1 and CDR2 from the germline V gene are SGDLS and YYNGEE. The length of the CDR3 is 15 residues. The CDR3 protein is CASSVVGGGQETQYF. CDR3 sequence (DNA): TGTGCCAGCAGCGTAGTCGGCGGGGGCCAAGAGACCCAGTACTTC. Based on the CDR3 plus reference TRBV9 and TRBJ2-5, the full variable domain is DSGVTQTPKHLITATGQRVTLRCSPRSGDLSVYWYQQSLDQGLQFLIQYYNGEERAKGNILERFSAQQFPDLHSELNLSSLELGDSALYFCASSVVGGGQETQYFGPGTRLLVL.

The rearrangement uses TRBV18 and TRBJ2-7; D unclear. Per the germline V gene, CDR1 is KGHSH and CDR2 is LQKENI. There are 15 residues in the CDR3. The ends were cut back, 6 bases at V and 2 bases at J, with 17 bases in the middle. The CDR3 nucleotides read TGTGCCAGCTCCCCCGGGTCGCCTATCGCCTACGAGCAGTACGTC. Amino acids: CASSPGSPIAYEQYV.

The gene calls are TRBV7-3 and TRBJ1-1; 8 bases agree with TRBD1. V lost 1 base, J lost 5 bases, and 15 bases stayed unmatched. The V gene's germline CDR1 is SGHTA and CDR2 FQGTGA. CDR3 length: 18 residues. The DNA of the CDR3 is TGTGCCAGCAGCTTAATCGGATCGCCTGGGGACAGGAGGACTGAAGCTTTCTTT. This codes for CASSLIGSPGDRRTEAFF.

V is TRBV5-6 and J is TRBJ2-3; 11 bases agree with TRBD2. Unmatched junction bases numbered 3, after V lost 4 bases and J lost 5 bases. Germline V gives CDR1 SGHDT, CDR2 YYEEEE. The CDR3 loop spans 14 amino acids. This CDR3 is CASSLGLAGDTQYF. For the CDR3, the DNA is TGTGCCAGCAGCCTAGGACTAGCGGGAGATACGCAGTATTTT.

V gene TRBV4-2 combines with J gene TRBJ1-1; D call uncertain. CDR1 LGHNA and CDR2 YNFKEQ come from the germline V gene. The CDR3 is 13 amino acids. V was pared by 3 bases and J by 3 bases, with 8 bases between. The CDR3 region is CASSHKADTEAFF. The CDR3 nucleotides read TGTGCCAGCAGCCACAAAGCGGACACTGAAGCTTTCTTT.

As for this clone: The junction and the germline gene differ at one end; a read error may be behind it. The J gene is TRBJ2-3, the V gene TRBV25-1; 8 bases agree with TRBD2. This CDR3 spans 16 amino acids. Germline V gene data show CDR1 as MGHDK and CDR2 as SYGVNS. CDR3 protein: CASNEGAGGPGDTQYF. The DNA of the CDR3 is TGTGCCAGCAATGAAGGGGCGGGAGGCCCGGGGGATACGCAGTATTTT.

This clone was observed a handful of times. V usage is TRBV19 and J usage is TRBJ1-1; D is unresolved. Germline lookup yields CDR1 LNHDA and CDR2 SQIVND (reference sequence). Trimming cost V 7 bases and J 3 bases, with 18 bases left between them. The CDR3 length is 15 residues. CDR3: CASTPAETRDTEAFF. DNA for the CDR3: TGTGCCAGTACCCCCGCAGAGACGAGGGACACTGAAGCTTTCTTT.

This chain uses TRBV5-1 with TRBJ2-7; maybe TRBD2 (6 bases). CDR1 and CDR2 from the germline V gene are SGHRS and YFSETQ. V was clipped by 0 bases and J by 0 bases, with 10 bases between them. This CDR3 is built from 15 residues. In DNA, the CDR3 is TGCGCCAGCAGCTTGGGCGGGGTTAGCTCCTACGAGCAGTACGTC. Residues: CASSLGGVSSYEQYV.

The chain employs TRBV4-3 and TRBJ2-3; 7 bases align to TRBD1. The CDR3 loop spans 16 amino acids. V lost 4 bases, J lost 3 bases, and 10 bases stayed unmatched. Germline loops: CDR1 LGHNA, CDR2 YSLEER. The CDR3 nucleotides are TGCGCCAGCAGCCTTCCCCCAGACAGGGCTACAGATACGCAGTATTTT. Translation gives CASSLPPDRATDTQYF.

V is TRBV9 and J is TRBJ2-7; D may be TRBD1 (6 bases). CDR1 is SGDLS, CDR2 YYNGEE, per germline. V was pared by 2 bases and J by 2 bases, with 8 bases between. The CDR3 contains 13 residues. CDR3 loop: CASSVGQTYEQYF. CDR3 coding DNA: TGTGCCAGCAGCGTCGGACAGACCTACGAGCAGTACTTC.

This sequence joins TRBV28 and TRBJ2-7; TRBD2 matches at 9 bases. V trimming: 3 bases; J trimming: 6 bases; junction bases outside the gene matches: 9. This CDR3 region has 15 residues. Germline CDR1 is MDHEN and CDR2 is SYDVKM. The CDR3 sequence: CASSLGGRASLEQYF. CDR3 bases: TGTGCCAGCAGTTTGGGCGGGAGGGCCTCTCTCGAGCAGTACTTC.

This chain joins TRBV10-3 and TRBJ2-3, with TRBD2 as a possible D gene (5 bases). The germline CDR1 and CDR2 sequences are ENHRY and SYGVKD. The V and J ends lost 8 bases and 2 bases respectively, with 11 bases between them. The CDR3 runs 13 residues. In DNA, the CDR3 is TGTGCCATCGGTAGCGTCTTCACAGATACGCAGTATTTT. Its protein product is CAIGSVFTDTQYF.

The rearrangement links TRBV5-1 to TRBJ2-1; D not certain. The germline V gene encodes CDR1 SGHRS and CDR2 YFSETQ. CDR3 length equals 14 residues. Trimming removed 2 bases from V and 4 bases from J, with 10 bases in between. CDR3 bases: TGCGCCAGCAGCTTATCCTCTCTGTACAATGAGCAGTTCTTC. Amino acid sequence: CASSLSSLYNEQFF. Supplemented by reference TRBV5-1 and TRBJ2-1, the full variable domain reads KAGVTQTPRYLIKTRGQQVTLSCSPISGHRSVSWYQQTPGQGLQFLFEYFSETQRNKGNFPGRFSGRQFSNSRSEMNVSTLELGDSALYLCASSLSSLYNEQFFGPGTRLTVL.

The V call is TRBV5-1, the J call TRBJ2-3; perhaps TRBD2 as D (6 bases). The germline gives CDR1 SGHRS, CDR2 YFSETQ. The CDR3 contains 18 residues. The ends were cut back, 2 bases at V and 0 bases at J, with 19 bases in the middle. The CDR3 here is CASSFGIPSSVSTDTQYF. As DNA, the CDR3 is TGCGCCAGCAGCTTTGGGATACCCTCTAGCGTTAGCACAGATACGCAGTATTTT. The whole variable domain, remainder taken from reference TRBV5-1 and TRBJ2-3, is KAGVTQTPRYLIKTRGQQVTLSCSPISGHRSVSWYQQTPGQGLQFLFEYFSETQRNKGNFPGRFSGRQFSNSRSEMNVSTLELGDSALYLCASSFGIPSSVSTDTQYFGPGTRLTVL.

This clone was counted a single time. The J gene is TRBJ1-6, the V gene TRBV2; maybe TRBD1 (5 bases). CDR1 is SNHLY, CDR2 FYNNEI, per germline. CDR3 size: 14 residues. The V end lost 7 bases, the J end lost 0 bases, and 7 bases lay between the germline ends. CDR3 residues: CASIQGSYNSPLHF. The CDR3 DNA reads as TGTGCCAGCATTCAGGGCTCCTATAATTCACCCCTCCACTTT.

In this sample, this clone turned up a few times. The genes are TRBV16 and TRBJ1-3; TRBD1 matches at 8 bases. The CDR3 is 15 amino acids. V lost 4 bases, J lost 1 base, and 3 bases stayed unmatched. Germline lookup yields CDR1 KGHSY and CDR2 FQNENV. The CDR3 bases are TGTGCCAGCAGCCCTACAGGGGGATCTGGAAACACCATATATTTT. Translating gives CASSPTGGSGNTIYF.

The rearrangement joins TRBV7-9 to TRBJ2-5, with 7 bases fitting TRBD1. The CDR3 loop spans 14 amino acids. Germline CDR1 reads SEHNR; CDR2 reads FQNEAQ (reference sequence). The J segment lost 2 bases and the V segment lost 5 bases, leaving 5 bases of the junction unmatched. CDR3 sequence reads: CASSMTGIQETQYF. CDR3 nucleotides: TGTGCCAGCAGCATGACAGGGATACAAGAGACCCAGTACTTC.

The sample holds a few counts of this clone. The rearrangement links TRBV4-3 to TRBJ1-2, with D possibly being TRBD1 (6 bases). This CDR3 contains 16 residues. The germline CDR1 and CDR2 sequences are LGHNA and YSLEER. V lost 2 bases and J 6 bases, leaving 19 bases between the germline ends. The CDR3 coding sequence is TGCGCCAGCAGCCAAAAACAGGGATTTGATCTCCATGGCTACACCTTC. The encoded protein is CASSQKQGFDLHGYTF.

The chain employs TRBV5-6 and TRBJ2-7, with TRBD1 as a possible D gene (5 bases). This CDR3 comprises 14 residues. Trimming pared 0 bases from V and 8 bases from J, leaving 15 bases between. Germline loops: CDR1 SGHDT, CDR2 YYEEEE. In DNA, the CDR3 is TGTGCCAGCAGCTTGGCCCAGGGTGGAGCTAAGCAGTACTTC. Its protein product is CASSLAQGGAKQYF.

V gene TRBV6-5 combines with J gene TRBJ2-7; TRBD1 aligns across 7 bases. V lost 3 bases, J lost 6 bases, and 14 bases stayed unmatched. CDR1 is MNHEY, CDR2 SVGAGI, per germline. There are 16 residues in the CDR3. CDR3 sequence reads: CASSYIRQGGPTEQYF. CDR3 nucleotides: TGTGCCAGCAGTTATATAAGACAGGGCGGCCCTACCGAGCAGTACTTC.

The chain uses TRBV7-8 and TRBJ2-7; 9 bases are shared with TRBD2. J gave up 3 bases and V 5 bases, and 14 bases lay outside the gene matches. Per the germline V gene, CDR1 is SGHVS and CDR2 is FQNEAQ. This CDR3 is built from 17 residues. The CDR3 sequence is CASSLRTSVTSYYEQYF. In DNA form, the CDR3 reads TGTGCCAGCAGCCTCCGGACTAGCGTGACCTCGTACTACGAGCAGTACTTC. Variable domain in full (rest from reference TRBV7-8 and TRBJ2-7): GAGVSQSPRYKVAKRGQDVALRCDPISGHVSLFWYQQALGQGPEFLTYFQNEAQLDKSGLPSDRFFAERPEGSVSTLKIQRTQQEDSAVYLCASSLRTSVTSYYEQYFGPGTRLTVT.

This clone appeared a single time. The CDR3 spells CASSRDYGRSEQYV. The DNA for the CDR3 is TGTGCCAGCAGCCGGGACTATGGACGCTCCGAGCAGTACGTC. J is TRBJ2-7 and V is TRBV7-9; 7 bases agree with TRBD2. Germline-derived CDR1 and CDR2 are SEHNR and FQNEAQ (reference sequence). The length of the CDR3 is 14 residues. V was pared by 5 bases and J by 6 bases, with 10 bases of the junction left unmatched.